Listed below are T cell receptor beta chains from one sample, sequenced in a study of response to subunit inactivated influenza vaccine. In TCRdb, the RT-PCR reads were re-called with MiXCR into one record per CDR3 protein. The table shows almost 250,000 distinct CDR3 sequences, with less than 15% occurring only once. Specimen: non-naive T cells sorted from PBMCs, collected approximately 15 days before vaccination. These receptors originate from a man between 50 and 59 years old who received an inactivated influenza vaccine. The CDR3 runs from the conserved cysteine through the conserved F or W. A D gene is named only where the DNA matches it firmly. Size tells how often a clone was seen (once, few, many) or the class of an expanded clone, and some rows leave it out.

CDR3 DNA: TGCGCCAGCAGCCAAGATTCAGGAATCGACGAGCAGTACTTC; CDR3 protein: CASSQDSGIDEQYF; J gene: TRBJ2-7; CDR3 length: 14; D gene: .; clone size: few; V gene: TRBV4-1
CDR3 DNA: TGTGCCAGCAGCCGAGAATTGGGAGCATCCTACAATGAGCAGTTCTTC; CDR3 protein: CASSRELGASYNEQFF; J gene: TRBJ2-1; CDR3 length: 16; D gene: .; clone size: many; V gene: TRBV7-9
CDR3 DNA: TGTGCCAGCAGGGCAGGGTTAGGATACGGCACAGATACGCAGTATTTT; CDR3 protein: CASRAGLGYGTDTQYF; J gene: TRBJ2-3; CDR3 length: 16; D gene: .; clone size: .; V gene: TRBV12-3/TRBV12-4
CDR3 DNA: TGTGCCACCAGCTGGGGGGCGGGCGCTTACAATGAGCAGTTCTTC; CDR3 protein: CATSWGAGAYNEQFF; J gene: TRBJ2-1; CDR3 length: 15; D gene: .; clone size: few; V gene: TRBV15
CDR3 DNA: TGTGCCATCAGTGAGTCCGGACAGGGGTCCAGGGAGCTGTTTTTT; CDR3 protein: CAISESGQGSRELFF; J gene: TRBJ2-2; CDR3 length: 15; D gene: TRBD1; clone size: .; V gene: TRBV10-3
CDR3 DNA: TGTGCCAGCAGCTTAGGGGACAGGGGGGTCGGCGTTGGCAATCAGCCCCAGCATTTT; CDR3 protein: CASSLGDRGVGVGNQPQHF; J gene: TRBJ1-5; CDR3 length: 19; D gene: TRBD1; clone size: .; V gene: TRBV7-6
CDR3 DNA: TGTGCCAGCAGTTTATCCCTAGCGGGATCCTACGAGCAGTACTTC; CDR3 protein: CASSLSLAGSYEQYF; J gene: TRBJ2-7; CDR3 length: 15; D gene: TRBD2; clone size: few; V gene: TRBV27
CDR3 DNA: TGCGCCAGCAGCCAAGAGATCCTAGCCGATGAGCAGTTCTTC; CDR3 protein: CASSQEILADEQFF; J gene: TRBJ2-1; CDR3 length: 14; D gene: .; clone size: few; V gene: TRBV4-3
CDR3 DNA: TGTGCCAGCAGCTTAGAGGGGGAAGGCAGGGAGCACCTAACATATCTTTACAATGAGCAGTTCTTC; CDR3 protein: CASSLEGEGREHLTYLYNEQFF; J gene: TRBJ2-1; CDR3 length: 22; D gene: .; clone size: few; V gene: TRBV11-2
CDR3 DNA: TGCGCCAGCAGCCAAGATTTGGGAAATACGCAGTATTTT; CDR3 protein: CASSQDLGNTQYF; J gene: TRBJ2-3; CDR3 length: 13; D gene: .; clone size: .; V gene: TRBV4-3
CDR3 DNA: TGCGCCAGCAGCCTAATACGGGAAACTGAAGCTTTCTTT; CDR3 protein: CASSLIRETEAFF; J gene: TRBJ1-1; CDR3 length: 13; D gene: .; clone size: few; V gene: TRBV5-1
CDR3 DNA: TGTGCCAGCATGTCACAGGGGGCGCGAGGCGGGGAGCTGTTTTTT; CDR3 protein: CASMSQGARGGELFF; J gene: TRBJ2-2; CDR3 length: 15; D gene: TRBD1; clone size: .; V gene: TRBV3-1
CDR3 DNA: TGTGCCAGTACAAGATCGGGCGGGGGGGCCCGTGAGACCCAGTACTTC; CDR3 protein: CASTRSGGGARETQYF; J gene: TRBJ2-5; CDR3 length: 16; D gene: TRBD2; clone size: few; V gene: TRBV9
CDR3 DNA: TGTGCCAGCAGCCAGGGACATTTGGATACGCAGTATTTT; CDR3 protein: CASSQGHLDTQYF; J gene: TRBJ2-3; CDR3 length: 13; D gene: .; clone size: .; V gene: TRBV7-3
CDR3 DNA: TGTGCCTGGAGTGTTGGCAGCGGGGTTTACAATGAGCAGTTCTTC; CDR3 protein: CAWSVGSGVYNEQFF; J gene: TRBJ2-1; CDR3 length: 15; D gene: TRBD2; clone size: .; V gene: TRBV30
CDR3 DNA: TGTGCCAGCTCACCAAGTCAGGGGACGCAGCAGTATTTT; CDR3 protein: CASSPSQGTQQYF; J gene: TRBJ2-3; CDR3 length: 13; D gene: .; clone size: .; V gene: TRBV18
CDR3 DNA: TGCAGTGCTAGTGTGTGGGGCACAGATACGCAGTATTTT; CDR3 protein: CSASVWGTDTQYF; J gene: TRBJ2-3; CDR3 length: 13; D gene: .; clone size: many; V gene: TRBV20-1
CDR3 DNA: TGCGCCAGCAGTGAGTCTTTGGGAGGGACAGATACGCAGTATTTT; CDR3 protein: CASSESLGGTDTQYF; J gene: TRBJ2-3; CDR3 length: 15; D gene: TRBD2; clone size: many; V gene: TRBV10-1
CDR3 DNA: TGTGCCAGCAGCTTAGATCGGGACCAGGAGCTGTTTTTT; CDR3 protein: CASSLDRDQELFF; J gene: TRBJ2-2; CDR3 length: 13; D gene: .; clone size: few; V gene: TRBV7-8
CDR3 DNA: TGTGCCAGCAAGGGGGATCACGAGCAGTACTTC; CDR3 protein: CASKGDHEQYF; J gene: TRBJ2-7; CDR3 length: 11; D gene: .; clone size: .; V gene: TRBV7-6
CDR3 DNA: TGCAGTGCTAGAGACAACAGGGTACCGGATACGCAGTATTTT; CDR3 protein: CSARDNRVPDTQYF; J gene: TRBJ2-3; CDR3 length: 14; D gene: .; clone size: few; V gene: TRBV20-1
CDR3 DNA: TGTGCCAGCTCCCGAGCTAAGACAGCCGAGCAGTACTTC; CDR3 protein: CASSRAKTAEQYF; J gene: TRBJ2-7; CDR3 length: 13; D gene: .; clone size: few; V gene: TRBV18
CDR3 DNA: TGTGCCAGTAGTGTGGGACTAGCGGGAGGTGATGAGCAGTTCTTC; CDR3 protein: CASSVGLAGGDEQFF; J gene: TRBJ2-1; CDR3 length: 15; D gene: TRBD2; clone size: .; V gene: TRBV19
CDR3 DNA: TGTGCCAGCAGCTTGGCCGCGATTTTAAACACCGGGGAGCTGTTTTTT; CDR3 protein: CASSLAAILNTGELFF; J gene: TRBJ2-2; CDR3 length: 16; D gene: .; clone size: few; V gene: TRBV5-4
CDR3 DNA: TGTGCCAGCAGCCAGGGGGGCTGGTATGGCTACACCTTC; CDR3 protein: CASSQGGWYGYTF; J gene: TRBJ1-2; CDR3 length: 13; D gene: .; clone size: many; V gene: TRBV14
CDR3 DNA: TGTGCCAGCAGTGACCGGGACACAAACTCCTACGAGCAGTACTTC; CDR3 protein: CASSDRDTNSYEQYF; J gene: TRBJ2-7; CDR3 length: 15; D gene: .; clone size: few; V gene: TRBV2
CDR3 DNA: TGTGCCAGCAGTTTAAGCAGGTGGGGAAGAGGCGCTGAAGCTTTCTTT; CDR3 protein: CASSLSRWGRGAEAFF; J gene: TRBJ1-1; CDR3 length: 16; D gene: .; clone size: .; V gene: TRBV27
CDR3 DNA: TGCAGCGTTGAGAAGCAGGGGGGCACTGAAGCTTTCTTT; CDR3 protein: CSVEKQGGTEAFF; J gene: TRBJ1-1; CDR3 length: 13; D gene: TRBD1; clone size: many; V gene: TRBV29-1